The table lists the clone carrying this TCR beta chain with many counts. The target antigen is unknown. The CDR3 sequence is 14 residues long. Germline-derived CDR1 and CDR2 are SGHTA and FQGTGA. V lost 7 bases to trimming and J lost 2 bases, with 11 bases between them. These data come from a study of T cell repertoires in cytomegalovirus infection. Across the study: Recently identified HLA-C-restricted CMV epitopes were used, and well-studied HLA-B-restricted CMV epitopes were used as well. CMV infection plus the matching HLA type was flagged by public TCR beta signatures. Study results and caveats: HLA-C-restricted CMV-specific TCR beta clonotypes were dominant in the ex vivo response. Adding up the frequency of public TCR beta families identified people who carried CMV plus the relevant HLA.

TCRdb fed the reads into MiXCR, producing one record per CDR3 protein. Of some 900,000 distinct CDR3 sequences in the sample, 30% to 35% are singletons; the top ten hold over 10%. The sequence was obtained from a human donor in good health (CMV status not recorded). Some clones in this sample may be carry-over from other donors' samples. The chain has TRBV7-3 and TRBJ2-2; D is possibly TRBD2 (7 bases). Source: cultured CD8+ T cells from PBMCs, taken from culture after CMV antigen stimulation. DNA for the CDR3: TGTGCCAGCACCCGGGGGGCAAACACCGGGGAGCTGTTTTTT. Translated: CASTRGANTGELFF.